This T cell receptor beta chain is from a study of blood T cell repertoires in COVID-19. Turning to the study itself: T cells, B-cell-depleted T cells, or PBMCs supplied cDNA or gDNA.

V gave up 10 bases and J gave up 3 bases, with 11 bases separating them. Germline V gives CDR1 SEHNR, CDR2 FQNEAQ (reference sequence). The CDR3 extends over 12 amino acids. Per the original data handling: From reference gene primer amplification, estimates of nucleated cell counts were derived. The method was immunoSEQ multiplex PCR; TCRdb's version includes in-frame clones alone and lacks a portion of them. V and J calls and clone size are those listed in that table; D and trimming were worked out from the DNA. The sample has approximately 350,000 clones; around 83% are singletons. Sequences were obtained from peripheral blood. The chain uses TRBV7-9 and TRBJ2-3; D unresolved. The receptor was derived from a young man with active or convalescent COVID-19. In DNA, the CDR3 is TGTGCCATCCCTCGAGGTACAGATACGCAGTATTTT. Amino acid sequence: CAIPRGTDTQYF.